This T cell receptor (beta chain) was recovered during a study of cytomegalovirus exposure and HLA in healthy donors. The PCR employed 60 Vbeta primers together with 13 Jbeta primers. In the study's own analysis: An analysis that came later counted around 80 million unique TCR beta chains, some 11 million shared. Profiling relied on immunoSEQ multiplex PCR, and the TCRdb table lists in-frame clones only, not all of them. V and J calls and clone size come straight from that table; D and trimming were deduced from the DNA. This repertoire includes 95,000 to 110,000 clones. What was sequenced was PBMCs. The sequence was obtained from a man aged 40-50 years in good health and CMV-seronegative.

The CDR3 sequence is CASSDKQWNTEAFF. In nucleotides, the CDR3 is TGTGCCAGCAGCGATAAACAGTGGAACACTGAAGCTTTCTTT. The rearrangement uses TRBV11-2 and TRBJ1-1; no firm D call. Trimming cost V 5 bases and J 1 base, with 11 bases left between them. The CDR3 is 14 residues long. The V gene's germline CDR1 is SGHAT and CDR2 FQNNGV.